The next 17 T cell receptor beta chains were all read from a single sample in a study of cytomegalovirus exposure and HLA in healthy donors. The PCR ran on 60 Vbeta and 13 Jbeta primers. Method: immunoSEQ multiplex PCR; TCRdb's copy keeps in-frame clones and lacks some. This table holds 150,000 to 250,000 clones, roughly 85% found once. The sample comprised PBMCs. These receptors all come from a woman between 50 and 59 years old in good health and CMV-seronegative.

The chain combines TRBV2 with TRBJ2-7; perhaps TRBD2 as D (5 bases). Germline V gene lookup returns CDR1 SNHLY and CDR2 FYNNEI. V was pared by 0 bases and J by 5 bases, with 8 bases between. This CDR3 spans 13 amino acids. CDR3 in amino acids: CASSEADWNEQYF. In nucleotides, the CDR3 is TGTGCCAGCAGTGAAGCGGACTGGAACGAGCAGTACTTC.

The chain links TRBV6-5 to TRBJ1-1; D not resolved. V was clipped by 6 bases and J by 4 bases, with 12 bases between them. CDR3 length: 13 residues. Germline CDR1 and CDR2: MNHEY and SVGAGI. The CDR3 is CASSRRVGTEAFF. The CDR3 coding sequence is TGTGCCAGCAGCCGGAGGGTGGGCACTGAAGCTTTCTTT.

This clone was counted a few times. The chain uses TRBV9 and TRBJ2-2; D is unresolved. The CDR3 contains 16 residues. V dropped 0 bases and J dropped 1 base, with 10 bases sitting between them. Germline loops: CDR1 SGDLS, CDR2 YYNGEE. Written as DNA, the CDR3 is TGTGCCAGCAGCGTAGTAAGCAATGGGAACACCGGGGAGCTGTTTTTT. Its translation is CASSVVSNGNTGELFF.

The CDR3 nucleotides are TGTGCCAGCTCACGGACAGGGCGGAGAACTGAGCAGTACTTC. Translating gives CASSRTGRRTEQYF. The gene calls are TRBV18 and TRBJ2-7; 8 bases are a match to TRBD1. CDR3 size: 14 residues. V lost 4 bases, J lost 7 bases, and 9 bases stayed unmatched. Germline V gene data show CDR1 as KGHSH and CDR2 as LQKENI.

The chain has TRBV7-9 and TRBJ2-1, with D perhaps matching TRBD1 (6 bases). Trimming removed 7 bases at V and 5 bases at J, with 18 bases between. Germline V gene lookup returns CDR1 SEHNR and CDR2 FQNEAQ (reference sequence). CDR3 length equals 15 residues. The CDR3 sequence: CASTPQGNRHNEQFF. CDR3 DNA: TGTGCCAGCACACCGCAGGGGAATCGGCACAATGAGCAGTTCTTC.

The V gene is TRBV5-4, the J gene TRBJ2-2; 13 bases match TRBD2. This CDR3 contains 18 residues. Germline-derived CDR1 and CDR2 are SGHNT and YYREEE (reference sequence). Losses at the gene ends were 4 bases for V and 0 bases for J; bases not matched to a gene: 6. The CDR3 nucleotides are TGTGCCAGCAGCCAGACTAGCGGGAGGTTCGCGAACACCGGGGAGCTGTTTTTT. This gives the protein CASSQTSGRFANTGELFF.

This clone was counted once. The chain links TRBV5-1 to TRBJ2-2, with D perhaps matching TRBD1 (5 bases). With 7 bases removed from V and 3 bases from J, the gap between germline ends came to 16 bases. The germline V gene encodes CDR1 SGHRS and CDR2 YFSETQ. This CDR3 is 15 amino acids long. The CDR3 DNA reads TGCGCCAGCGCCCCAGGGTTTTCTTACACCGGGGAGCTGTTTTTT. Translating it yields CASAPGFSYTGELFF.

In its sample, this clone was seen a few times. The J gene is TRBJ2-5, the V gene TRBV9, with D maybe TRBD1 (6 bases). CDR3 length: 16 amino acids. Germline CDR1 and CDR2: SGDLS and YYNGEE. Trimming left V 0 bases short and J 5 bases short, with 17 bases between. The CDR3 reads CASSVEAGARWETQYF. CDR3 DNA sequence: TGTGCCAGCAGCGTAGAGGCAGGGGCACGATGGGAGACCCAGTACTTC.

CDR3 DNA sequence: TGTGCCAGCAGTGAAAGGTCAGGGTCAACTCAAGAGACCCAGTACTTC. Translating gives CASSERSGSTQETQYF. The chain employs TRBV2 and TRBJ2-5; the D gene is possibly TRBD1 (5 bases). CDR1 SNHLY and CDR2 FYNNEI come from the germline V gene. Trimming removed 2 bases at V and 2 bases at J, with 15 bases between. The CDR3 has 16 amino acids.

The CDR3 DNA follows: TGTGCCAGCAGCTTAGAGGGACAGGTTACCACCGGGGAGCTGTTTTTT. This encodes CASSLEGQVTTGELFF. The chain has TRBV11-3 and TRBJ2-2; TRBD1 matches 8 bases. The CDR3 extends over 16 amino acids. The V gene's germline CDR1 is SGHNT and CDR2 YENEEA. The junction had 4 bases not matched to a gene; V was cut back by 0 bases and J by 4 bases.

The chain carries TRBV18 and TRBJ2-7, with D perhaps TRBD2 (6 bases). The ends were cut back, 4 bases at V and 7 bases at J, with 14 bases in the middle. Germline-derived CDR1 and CDR2 are KGHSH and LQKENI. This CDR3 has 13 amino acids. The CDR3 loop is CASSQLGLREQYF. CDR3 nucleotide sequence: TGTGCCAGCTCACAATTGGGACTCAGGGAGCAGTACTTC.

This clone occurred once. V gene TRBV10-3 combines with J gene TRBJ1-3, with 10 bases matching TRBD1. The CDR3 is 12 residues long. With 11 bases clipped from V and 8 bases from J, the junction kept 6 bases outside the gene matches. Germline loops: CDR1 ENHRY, CDR2 SYGVKD. Written as DNA, the CDR3 is TGTGCCGTCCGGACAGGGGGGGACACCATATATTTT. Amino acids: CAVRTGGDTIYF.

The rearrangement uses TRBV9 and TRBJ2-3; D possibly corresponds to TRBD1 (5 bases). Trimming cost V 4 bases and J 7 bases, with 22 bases left between them. From germline, CDR1 is SGDLS and CDR2 YYNGEE. The CDR3 is made up of 16 amino acids. The CDR3 loop reads CASSPRYWTKSNTQYF. DNA for the CDR3: TGTGCCAGCAGCCCCAGATATTGGACAAAGAGCAATACGCAGTATTTT.

The chain carries TRBV7-2 and TRBJ2-1; 9 nucleotides match TRBD1. CDR1 and CDR2 from the germline V gene are SGHTA and FQGNSA. V was clipped by 4 bases and J by 8 bases; unmatched bases: 6. The CDR3 runs 14 residues. The CDR3, as DNA: TGTGCCAGCAGCTCGGACAGGGGCTGGGATGAGCAGTTCTTC. It encodes CASSSDRGWDEQFF. The whole variable domain, filled in from reference TRBV7-2 and TRBJ2-1, reads GAGVSQSPSNKVTEKGKDVELRCDPISGHTALYWYRQSLGQGLEFLIYFQGNSAPDKSGLPSDRFSAERTGGSVSTLTIQRTQQEDSAVYLCASSSDRGWDEQFFGPGTRLTVL.

The count of this clone is one. CDR3 nucleotides: TGTGCCAGCAGTGTGCAAGGAGGGTTCCGAGAGACCCAGTACTTC. Translating it yields CASSVQGGFRETQYF. V usage is TRBV6-1 and J usage is TRBJ2-5, with a tentative D call TRBD2 (6 bases). This CDR3 spans 15 amino acids. V shed 4 bases and J shed 4 bases, with 16 bases lying between them. CDR1 is MNHNS and CDR2 is SASEGT in the germline V gene.

The rearrangement joins TRBV27 to TRBJ2-7, with a tentative D call TRBD2 (6 bases). Trimming left V 3 bases short and J 6 bases short, with 15 bases between. CDR3 length equals 14 residues. Germline-derived CDR1 and CDR2 are MNHEY and SMNVEV (reference sequence). The CDR3 sequence is CASSFLASTGEQYF. The CDR3 nucleotides are TGTGCCAGCAGTTTCCTAGCGTCGACTGGCGAGCAGTACTTC.

The chain uses TRBV18 and TRBJ2-1; the D is unclear. The length of the CDR3 is 14 residues. V was cut by 4 bases and J by 0 bases, with 7 bases left in between. Germline CDR1 is KGHSH and CDR2 is LQKENI. CDR3 DNA sequence: TGTGCCAGCTCACGAGGAAGCTCCTACAATGAGCAGTTCTTC. Amino acids: CASSRGSSYNEQFF. The whole variable domain, filled in from reference TRBV18 and TRBJ2-1, reads NAGVMQNPRHLVRRRGQEARLRCSPMKGHSHVYWYRQLPEEGLKFMVYLQKENIIDESGMPKERFSAEFPKEGPSILRIQQVVRGDSAAYFCASSRGSSYNEQFFGPGTRLTVL.